The rows below give T cell receptor beta chains drawn from one sample of a study of T cell responses to AZD1222 COVID-19 vaccine. TCRdb's table, derived via immunoSEQ multiplex PCR, lists solely in-frame clones and lacks some. The table lists some 170,000 clones, about 89% of them singletons. Sequenced here: peripheral blood, sampled 28 days after the second AZD1222 dose. These receptor sequences come from an adult who received the AZD1222 COVID-19 vaccine. Both conserved end residues are part of each CDR3.

j_call v_call cdr3_aa
TRBJ1-4 TRBV11-2 CASSISGTARKLFF
TRBJ2-7 TRBV7-3 CASSLRGQGENEQYF
TRBJ1-6 TRBV11-2 CASSLDLRTGDNSPLHF
TRBJ2-1 TRBV3-1/TRBV3-2 CASSQLGSEQFF
TRBJ2-5 TRBV30 CAWSVSINLETQYF
TRBJ1-1 TRBV7-9 CASSRRQTNTEAFF
TRBJ2-1 TRBV29-1 CSVEEVAGGYNEQFF
TRBJ1-5 TRBV9 CASSVAVGQPQHF
TRBJ2-5 TRBV5-8 CASSLGIQRQQETQYF
TRBJ2-2 TRBV4-3 CASSPIWSSNTGELFF
TRBJ2-7 TRBV4-1 CASSQATSSFDEQYF
TRBJ1-1 TRBV29-1 CSADQVYSEAFF
TRBJ1-2 TRBV7-2 CASSPTGANYGYTF
TRBJ1-5 TRBV7-8 CASSLATGGINQPQHF
TRBJ2-7 TRBV30 CAWTGGPTYEQYF
TRBJ2-7 TRBV30 CAWSVNTNYEQYF
TRBJ1-5 TRBV4-2 CASSQTLTGGYSNQPQHF
TRBJ1-2 TRBV6-5 CASSQPGRGYGYTF
TRBJ2-7 TRBV29-1 CSGCRESGGTYEQYF
TRBJ2-2 TRBV6-5 CASRDRMAGELFF
TRBJ1-1 TRBV5-4 CASSLGTSANTEAFF
TRBJ1-6 TRBV4-1 CASSQGQNSPLHF
TRBJ1-3 TRBV5-4 CASSLGQPSSGNTIYF
TRBJ2-2 TRBV11-3 CASSLDGSGELFF
TRBJ1-1 TRBV6-5 CASNTGLGTEAFF
TRBJ2-1 TRBV12-3/TRBV12-4 CASSFRGYNEQFF
TRBJ1-2 TRBV11-1 CASSNDRVPNYGYTF
TRBJ2-7 TRBV5-1 CASSSDRGYEQYF
TRBJ1-3 TRBV30 CAWSVLSSGNTIYF
TRBJ2-7 TRBV21-1 CASSNRPSPQALEQYF
TRBJ1-6 TRBV5-4 CASSLSGGYSPLHF
TRBJ2-7 TRBV18 CASSPLSVQGVSEQYF
TRBJ2-5 TRBV27 CASRPGGVAQGTQYF
TRBJ1-2 TRBV24-1 CATSDLALRGNYGYTF
TRBJ2-1 TRBV6-5 CASRTRTENNEQFF